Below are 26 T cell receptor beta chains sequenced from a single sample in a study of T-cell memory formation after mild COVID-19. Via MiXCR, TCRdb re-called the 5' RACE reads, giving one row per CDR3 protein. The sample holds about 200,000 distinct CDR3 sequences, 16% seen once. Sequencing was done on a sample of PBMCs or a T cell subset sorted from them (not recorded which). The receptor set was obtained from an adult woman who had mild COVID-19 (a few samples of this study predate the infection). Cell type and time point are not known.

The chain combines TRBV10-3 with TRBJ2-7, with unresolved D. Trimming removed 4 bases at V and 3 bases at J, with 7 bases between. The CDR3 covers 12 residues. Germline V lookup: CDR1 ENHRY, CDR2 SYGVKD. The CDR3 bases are TGTGCCATCAGTGCAGGCCGCTACGAGCAGTACTTC. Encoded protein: CAISAGRYEQYF.

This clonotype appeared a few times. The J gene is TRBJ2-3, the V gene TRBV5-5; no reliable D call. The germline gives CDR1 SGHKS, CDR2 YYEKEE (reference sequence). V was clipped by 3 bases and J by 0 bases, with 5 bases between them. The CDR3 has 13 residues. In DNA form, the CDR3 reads TGTGCCAGCAGCTGGGCTAGCACAGATACGCAGTATTTT. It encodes CASSWASTDTQYF. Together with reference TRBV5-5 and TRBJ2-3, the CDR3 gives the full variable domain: DAGVTQSPTHLIKTRGQQVTLRCSPISGHKSVSWYQQVLGQGPQFIFQYYEKEERGRGNFPDRFSARQFPNYSSELNVNALLLGDSALYLCASSWASTDTQYFGPGTRLTVL.

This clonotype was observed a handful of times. In DNA form, the CDR3 reads TGTGCCAGCAGTCCGCGACAGGGGGCGACTGGAAACACCATATATTTT. Residues: CASSPRQGATGNTIYF. The gene calls are TRBV12-3 or TRBV12-4 and TRBJ1-3, with 10 bases matching TRBD1. The CDR3 has 16 residues. J lost 2 bases, V lost 5 bases, and 6 bases had no gene match.

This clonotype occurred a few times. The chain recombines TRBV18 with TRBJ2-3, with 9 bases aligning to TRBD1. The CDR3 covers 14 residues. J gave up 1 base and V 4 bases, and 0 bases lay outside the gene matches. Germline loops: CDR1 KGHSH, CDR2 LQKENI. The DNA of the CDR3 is TGTGCCAGCTCACGACAGGGGGGCACAGATACGCAGTATTTT. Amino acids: CASSRQGGTDTQYF.

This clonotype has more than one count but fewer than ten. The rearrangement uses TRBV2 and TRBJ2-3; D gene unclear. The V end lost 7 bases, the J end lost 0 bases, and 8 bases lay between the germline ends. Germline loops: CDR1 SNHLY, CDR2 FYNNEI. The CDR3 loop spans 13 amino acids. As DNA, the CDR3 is TGTGCCAGCAATCTCGGGAGCACAGATACGCAGTATTTT. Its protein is CASNLGSTDTQYF. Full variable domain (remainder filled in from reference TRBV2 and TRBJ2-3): EPEVTQTPSHQVTQMGQEVILRCVPISNHLYFYWYRQILGQKVEFLVSFYNNEISEKSEIFDDQFSVERPDGSNFTLKIRSTKLEDSAMYFCASNLGSTDTQYFGPGTRLTVL.

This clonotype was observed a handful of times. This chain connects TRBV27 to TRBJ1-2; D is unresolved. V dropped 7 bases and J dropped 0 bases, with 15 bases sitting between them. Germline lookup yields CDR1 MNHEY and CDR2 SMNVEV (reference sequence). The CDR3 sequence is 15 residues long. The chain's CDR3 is CASTTLGNSNYGYTF. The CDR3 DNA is TGTGCCAGCACCACACTAGGGAACTCTAACTATGGCTACACCTTC.

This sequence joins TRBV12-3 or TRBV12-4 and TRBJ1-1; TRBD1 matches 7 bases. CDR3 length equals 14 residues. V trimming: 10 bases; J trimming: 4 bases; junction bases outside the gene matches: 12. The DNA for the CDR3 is TGTGCCACCATTAAGAACAGGGGAGGCACTGAAGCTTTCTTT. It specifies CATIKNRGGTEAFF.

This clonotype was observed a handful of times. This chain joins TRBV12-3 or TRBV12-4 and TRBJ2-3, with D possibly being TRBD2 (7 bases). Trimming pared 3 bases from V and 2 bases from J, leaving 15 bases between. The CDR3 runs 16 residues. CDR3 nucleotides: TGTGCCAGCAGTTTCCGGGGGGCGGGGACCACAGATACGCAGTATTTT. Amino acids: CASSFRGAGTTDTQYF.

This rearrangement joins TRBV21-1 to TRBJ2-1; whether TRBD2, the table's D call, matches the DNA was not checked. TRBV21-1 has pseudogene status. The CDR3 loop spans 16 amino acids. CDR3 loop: CASIPRLAGADNEQFF. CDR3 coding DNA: TGTGCCAGCATCCCCAGGCTAGCGGGAGCGGACAATGAGCAGTTCTTC.

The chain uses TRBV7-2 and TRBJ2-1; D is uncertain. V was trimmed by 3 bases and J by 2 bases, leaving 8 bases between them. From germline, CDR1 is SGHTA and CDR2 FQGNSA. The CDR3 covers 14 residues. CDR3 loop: CASSLTRAYNEQFF. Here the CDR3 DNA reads TGTGCCAGCAGCTTGACCCGGGCCTACAATGAGCAGTTCTTC.

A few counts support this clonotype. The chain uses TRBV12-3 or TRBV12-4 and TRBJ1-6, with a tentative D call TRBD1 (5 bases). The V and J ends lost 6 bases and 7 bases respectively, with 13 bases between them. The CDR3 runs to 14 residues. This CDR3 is CASRLGHLNSPLHF. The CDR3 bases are TGTGCCAGCAGGCTTGGACACCTCAATTCACCCCTCCACTTT.

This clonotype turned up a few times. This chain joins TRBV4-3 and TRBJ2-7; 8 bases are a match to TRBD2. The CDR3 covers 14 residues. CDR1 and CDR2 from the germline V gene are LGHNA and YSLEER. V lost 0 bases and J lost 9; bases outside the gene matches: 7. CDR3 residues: CASSQELAAPGQYF. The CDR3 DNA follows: TGCGCCAGCAGCCAAGAACTAGCGGCCCCTGGGCAGTACTTC.

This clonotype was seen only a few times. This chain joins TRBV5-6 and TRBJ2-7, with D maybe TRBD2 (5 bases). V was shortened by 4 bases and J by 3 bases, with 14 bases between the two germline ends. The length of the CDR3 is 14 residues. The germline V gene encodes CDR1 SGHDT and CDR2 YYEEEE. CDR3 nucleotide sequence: TGTGCCAGCAGCGCGCGACGGGGAATCTACGAGCAGTACTTC. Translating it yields CASSARRGIYEQYF.

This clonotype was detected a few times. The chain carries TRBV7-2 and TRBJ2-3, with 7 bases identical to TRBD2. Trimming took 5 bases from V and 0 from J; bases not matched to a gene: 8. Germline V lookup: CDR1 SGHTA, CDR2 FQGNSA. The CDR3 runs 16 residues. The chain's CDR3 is CASSVTSSGSTDTQYF. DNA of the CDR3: TGTGCCAGCAGCGTGACCTCTAGCGGTAGCACAGATACGCAGTATTTT.

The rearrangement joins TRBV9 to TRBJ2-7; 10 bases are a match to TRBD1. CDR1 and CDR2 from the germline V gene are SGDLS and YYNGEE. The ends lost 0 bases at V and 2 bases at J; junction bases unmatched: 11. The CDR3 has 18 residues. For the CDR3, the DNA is TGTGCCAGCAGCGTAGGTGGACAGGGGGACGCGTTGGCCTACGAGCAGTACTTC. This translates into CASSVGGQGDALAYEQYF. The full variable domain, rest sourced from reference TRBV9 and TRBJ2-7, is DSGVTQTPKHLITATGQRVTLRCSPRSGDLSVYWYQQSLDQGLQFLIQYYNGEERAKGNILERFSAQQFPDLHSELNLSSLELGDSALYFCASSVGGQGDALAYEQYFGPGTRLTVT.

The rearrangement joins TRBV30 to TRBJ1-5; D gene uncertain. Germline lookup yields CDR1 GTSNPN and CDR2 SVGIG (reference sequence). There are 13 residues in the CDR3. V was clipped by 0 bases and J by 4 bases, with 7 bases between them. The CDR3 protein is CAWSVAVNQPQHF. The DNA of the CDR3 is TGTGCCTGGAGTGTAGCGGTAAATCAGCCCCAGCATTTT.

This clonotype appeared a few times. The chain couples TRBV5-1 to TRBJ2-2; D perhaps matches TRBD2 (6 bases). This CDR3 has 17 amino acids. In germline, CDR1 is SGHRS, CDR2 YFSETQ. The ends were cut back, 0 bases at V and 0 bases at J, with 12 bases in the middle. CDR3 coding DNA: TGCGCCAGCAGCTTGGCGCGGGGCCTTACGAACACCGGGGAGCTGTTTTTT. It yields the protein CASSLARGLTNTGELFF.

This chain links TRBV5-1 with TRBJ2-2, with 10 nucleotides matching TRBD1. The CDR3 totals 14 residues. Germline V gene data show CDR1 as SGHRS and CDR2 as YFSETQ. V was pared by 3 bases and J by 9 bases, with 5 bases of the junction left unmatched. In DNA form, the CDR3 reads TGCGCCAGCAGCTGGGACAGGGGCCCTAGGGAGCTGTTTTTT. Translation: CASSWDRGPRELFF.

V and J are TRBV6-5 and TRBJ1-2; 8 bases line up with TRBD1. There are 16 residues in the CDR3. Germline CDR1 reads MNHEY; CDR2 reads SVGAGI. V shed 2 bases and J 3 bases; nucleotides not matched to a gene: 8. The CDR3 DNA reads TGTGCCAGCAGTTACCTAGGGGGGACAGGTTACTATGGCTACACCTTC. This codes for CASSYLGGTGYYGYTF.

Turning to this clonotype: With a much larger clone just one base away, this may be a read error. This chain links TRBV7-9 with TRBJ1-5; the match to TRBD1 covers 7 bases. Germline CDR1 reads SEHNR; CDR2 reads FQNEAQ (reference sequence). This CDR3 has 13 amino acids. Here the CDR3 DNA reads TGTGACAGCAGTAGACAGGGCAGCCAGCCCCAGCATTTT. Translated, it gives CDSSRQGSQPQHF. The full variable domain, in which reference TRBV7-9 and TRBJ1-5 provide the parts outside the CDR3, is DTGVSQNPRHKITKRGQNVTFRCDPISEHNRLYWYRQTLGQGPEFLTYFQNEAQLEKSRLLSDRFSAERPKGSFSTLEIQRTEQGDSAMYLCDSSRQGSQPQHFGDGTRLSIL.

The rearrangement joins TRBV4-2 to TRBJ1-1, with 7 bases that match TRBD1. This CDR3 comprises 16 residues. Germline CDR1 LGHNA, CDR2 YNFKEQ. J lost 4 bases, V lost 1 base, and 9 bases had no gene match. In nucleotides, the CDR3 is TGTGCCAGCAGCCAAGTATCGGGAAGGGGGCGCACTGAAGCTTTCTTT. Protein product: CASSQVSGRGRTEAFF.

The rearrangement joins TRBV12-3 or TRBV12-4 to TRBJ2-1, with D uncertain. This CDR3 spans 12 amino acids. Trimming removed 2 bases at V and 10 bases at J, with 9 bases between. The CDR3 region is CASSLLPPEQFF. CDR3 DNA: TGTGCCAGCAGTTTACTACCCCCGGAGCAGTTCTTC.

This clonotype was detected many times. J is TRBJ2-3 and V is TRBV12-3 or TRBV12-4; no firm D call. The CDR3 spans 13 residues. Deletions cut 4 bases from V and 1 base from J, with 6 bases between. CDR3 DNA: TGTGCCAGCAGTTATCGGGGCACAGATACGCAGTATTTT. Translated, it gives CASSYRGTDTQYF.

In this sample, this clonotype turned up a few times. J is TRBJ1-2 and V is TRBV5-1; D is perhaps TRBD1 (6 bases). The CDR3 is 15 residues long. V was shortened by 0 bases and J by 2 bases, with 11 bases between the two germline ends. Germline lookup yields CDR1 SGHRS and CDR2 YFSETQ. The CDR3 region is CASSLETGANYGYTF. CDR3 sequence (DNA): TGCGCCAGCAGCTTGGAGACAGGCGCGAACTATGGCTACACCTTC.

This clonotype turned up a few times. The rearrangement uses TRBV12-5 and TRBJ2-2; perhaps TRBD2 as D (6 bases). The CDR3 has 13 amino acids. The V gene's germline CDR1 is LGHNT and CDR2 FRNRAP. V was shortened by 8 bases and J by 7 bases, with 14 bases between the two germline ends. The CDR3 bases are TGTGCTAGTCAGCGGAGGGTTGGCGGGGAGCTGTTTTTT. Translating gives CASQRRVGGELFF.

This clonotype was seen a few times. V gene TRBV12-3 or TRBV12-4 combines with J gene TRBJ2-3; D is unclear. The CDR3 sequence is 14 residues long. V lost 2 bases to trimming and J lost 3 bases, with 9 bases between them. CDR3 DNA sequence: TGTGCCAGCAGTTTACGGTCACAGACAGATACGCAGTATTTT. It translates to CASSLRSQTDTQYF.